This entry features one T cell receptor beta chain sequence. The source of the sample is a study of blood T cell repertoires in COVID-19. Study at large: Samples representing acute and convalescent COVID-19 were sourced from the United States, Italy and Spain. In each case, the material was cDNA or gDNA derived from T cells, B-cell-depleted T cells, or PBMCs.

CDR3 length equals 17 residues. The germline gives CDR1 SNHLY, CDR2 FYNNEI. V lost 6 bases and J 0 bases, leaving 18 bases between the germline ends. In the study's own analysis: Counts of nucleated cells, estimated from reference gene primer amplification, were obtained. Libraries were prepared by immunoSEQ multiplex PCR; TCRdb keeps only in-frame clonotypes and omits some of them. The V and J calls and the clone size are those of that table, but D and trimming were determined from the DNA. The sample lists under 200,000 clones, around 80% occurring once. V and J are TRBV2 and TRBJ2-4, with D maybe TRBD2 (5 bases). The sequenced material came from peripheral blood. The sequence was obtained from a woman at least 80 years old with active or convalescent COVID-19. CDR3 protein: CASSHLGEQVAKNIQYF. Here the CDR3 DNA reads TGTGCCAGCAGCCATCTCGGGGAACAAGTAGCCAAAAACATTCAGTACTTC.